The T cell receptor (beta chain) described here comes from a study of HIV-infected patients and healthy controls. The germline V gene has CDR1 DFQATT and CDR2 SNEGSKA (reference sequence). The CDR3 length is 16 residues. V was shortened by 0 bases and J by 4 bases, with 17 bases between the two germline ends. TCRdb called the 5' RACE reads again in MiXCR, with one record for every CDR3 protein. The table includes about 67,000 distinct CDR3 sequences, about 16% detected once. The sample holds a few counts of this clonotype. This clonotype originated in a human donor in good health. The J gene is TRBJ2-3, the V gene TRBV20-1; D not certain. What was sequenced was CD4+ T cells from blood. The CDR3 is CSARDSGKGRSDTQYF. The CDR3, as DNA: TGCAGTGCTAGAGATTCCGGAAAGGGTCGGTCAGATACGCAGTATTTT.